This note documents a single T cell receptor beta chain sequence. Its specificity is unknown. The CDR3 totals 12 residues. Germline CDR1 MGHRA, CDR2 YSYEKL. This entry comes from a study of T cells expressing NK-cell markers. Study-level information: Sequencing covered eight donors, seven HCMV-seropositive and one seronegative.

General study findings and limits: These clonotypes also led the CD3+CD56-NKG2C+ fraction in a few donors. Whether expanded NKG2C+ T cell clones were HCMV specific stayed uncertain.

Each CDR3 protein gets one entry in TCRdb, which reprocessed the 5' RACE reads and gives no DNA. Found here are about 400,000 distinct CDR3 sequences; the top ten clones hold over 8.5%. This sequence was found in a woman between 45 and 60 years old in good health. The chain employs TRBV4-1 and TRBJ2-3; TCRdb's D call of TRBD2 is untestable without DNA. The sequenced sample consisted of blood T cells: a sorted CD56 or NKG2C T cell subset, CD4+ or CD8+ T cells, or bulk PBMC T cells (not recorded which). The CDR3 is CASGGSADTQYF.